These 9 T cell receptor beta chains share one sample of origin, sequenced in a study of patients and donors after allogeneic stem cell transplantation. Each CDR3 protein is one row after TCRdb ran MiXCR on the RT-PCR reads. Among about a million distinct CDR3 sequences listed, roughly 17% were seen once. What was sequenced was blood, either unsorted or a sorted T cell fraction (not recorded which). The receptors originated from a human donor who was either an allogeneic HSCT recipient or a stem cell or donor lymphocyte infusion donor (not recorded which). It is not recorded whose cells these are; they may come from a transplant donor.

The chain combines TRBV9 with TRBJ2-3; the match to TRBD1 covers 10 bases. V shed 6 bases and J 1 base; nucleotides not matched to a gene: 2. Per the germline V gene, CDR1 is SGDLS and CDR2 is YYNGEE. This CDR3 spans 14 amino acids. As DNA, the CDR3 is TGTGCCAGCACCGGGACAGGGGGCACAGATACGCAGTATTTT. Residues: CASTGTGGTDTQYF.

This clonotype was recorded a few times. This chain joins TRBV4-1 and TRBJ1-5, with unresolved D. Germline V gene lookup returns CDR1 MGHRA and CDR2 YSYEKL. The CDR3 is made up of 18 amino acids. The germline V and J ends were trimmed by 0 bases and 7 bases, with 22 bases remaining between them. The CDR3, as DNA: TGCGCCAGCAGCCAAGATCGGGTCAGGAGAGCTTCCCCACAGCCCCAGCATTTT. Protein product: CASSQDRVRRASPQPQHF.

This clonotype occurred a few times. The chain joins TRBV4-3 to TRBJ1-4; D may be TRBD1 (6 bases). Trimming took off 4 bases at V and 7 bases at J, with 13 bases between the two ends. Per germline, CDR1 LGHNA and CDR2 YSLEER. The CDR3 is 14 amino acids. The CDR3 sequence is CASSPTGWGEKLFF. The CDR3 DNA sequence: TGCGCCAGCAGCCCGACAGGTTGGGGTGAAAAACTGTTTTTT.

The chain carries TRBV13 and TRBJ2-7, with D unclear. V was pared by 1 base and J by 2 bases, with 6 bases between. The length of the CDR3 is 13 residues. Germline lookup yields CDR1 PRHDT and CDR2 FYEKMQ (reference sequence). This chain's CDR3 is CASSLEQTYEQYF. DNA of the CDR3: TGTGCCAGCAGCTTAGAACAGACCTACGAGCAGTACTTC.

The chain has TRBV5-1 and TRBJ2-1; D call uncertain. Trimming shortened V by 2 bases and J by 3 bases, and 15 bases separated the two germline ends. There are 16 residues in the CDR3. Germline V lookup: CDR1 SGHRS, CDR2 YFSETQ. The CDR3 DNA reads TGCGCCAGCAGCTTAGGCTTCAAGCGCCACTACAATGAGCAGTTCTTC. It specifies CASSLGFKRHYNEQFF.

This clonotype was detected ten times or more. The rearrangement uses TRBV10-3 and TRBJ2-2; no definite D call. The CDR3 covers 17 residues. Germline-derived CDR1 and CDR2 are ENHRY and SYGVKD. V lost 1 base and J 2 bases, leaving 14 bases between the germline ends. The chain's CDR3 is CAISELAIRLNTGELFF. The CDR3 DNA follows: TGTGCCATCAGTGAGTTGGCGATCCGCCTTAACACCGGGGAGCTGTTTTTT.

This clonotype occurred many times. This sequence joins TRBV5-1 and TRBJ2-5; 7 bases map to TRBD1. Germline CDR1 reads SGHRS; CDR2 reads YFSETQ. J gave up 13 bases and V 4 bases, and 10 bases lay outside the gene matches. The CDR3 contains 12 residues. The CDR3 region is CASSAETGNAYF. The CDR3, as DNA: TGCGCCAGCAGCGCGGAGACAGGGAATGCGTACTTC.

This clonotype has only a few counts. The chain links TRBV11-2 to TRBJ1-6; no reliable D call. This CDR3 has 15 residues. Germline V CDR1 and CDR2: SGHAT, FQNNGV. The V and J ends lost 2 bases and 9 bases respectively, with 14 bases between them. The CDR3 reads CASSLPGRGGSPLHF. CDR3 DNA sequence: TGTGCCAGCAGCTTACCGGGCCGGGGAGGTTCACCCCTCCACTTT. The full variable domain, completed using reference TRBV11-2 and TRBJ1-6, is EAGVAQSPRYKIIEKRQSVAFWCNPISGHATLYWYQQILGQGPKLLIQFQNNGVVDDSQLPKDRFSAERLKGVDSTLKIQPAKLEDSAVYLCASSLPGRGGSPLHFGNGTRLTVT.

A few counts support this clonotype. The chain recombines TRBV12-3 or TRBV12-4 with TRBJ2-7; TRBD1 agrees at 8 bases. This CDR3 has 13 residues. The V gene end was trimmed by 3 bases and the J gene end by 6 bases; junction bases not matched to a gene: 4. CDR3 in DNA: TGTGCCAGCAGTTTTCGGACAGGGTTCGAGCAGTACTTC. Its translation is CASSFRTGFEQYF.